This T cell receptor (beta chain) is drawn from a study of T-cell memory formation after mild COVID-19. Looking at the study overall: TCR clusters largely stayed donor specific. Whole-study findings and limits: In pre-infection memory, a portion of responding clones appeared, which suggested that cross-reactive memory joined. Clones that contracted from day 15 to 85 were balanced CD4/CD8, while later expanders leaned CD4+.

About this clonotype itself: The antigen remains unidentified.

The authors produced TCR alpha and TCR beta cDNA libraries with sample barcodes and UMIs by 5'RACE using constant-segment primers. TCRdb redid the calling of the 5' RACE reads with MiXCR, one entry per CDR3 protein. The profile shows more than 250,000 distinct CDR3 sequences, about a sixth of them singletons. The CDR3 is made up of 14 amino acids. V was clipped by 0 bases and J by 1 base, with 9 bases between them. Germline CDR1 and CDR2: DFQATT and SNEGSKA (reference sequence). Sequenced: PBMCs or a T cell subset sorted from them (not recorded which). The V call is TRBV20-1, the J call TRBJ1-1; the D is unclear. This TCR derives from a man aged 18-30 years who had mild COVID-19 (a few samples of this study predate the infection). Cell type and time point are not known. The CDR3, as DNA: TGCAGTGCTAGAGATTTCGGGAAGAACACTGAAGCTTTCTTT. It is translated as CSARDFGKNTEAFF.